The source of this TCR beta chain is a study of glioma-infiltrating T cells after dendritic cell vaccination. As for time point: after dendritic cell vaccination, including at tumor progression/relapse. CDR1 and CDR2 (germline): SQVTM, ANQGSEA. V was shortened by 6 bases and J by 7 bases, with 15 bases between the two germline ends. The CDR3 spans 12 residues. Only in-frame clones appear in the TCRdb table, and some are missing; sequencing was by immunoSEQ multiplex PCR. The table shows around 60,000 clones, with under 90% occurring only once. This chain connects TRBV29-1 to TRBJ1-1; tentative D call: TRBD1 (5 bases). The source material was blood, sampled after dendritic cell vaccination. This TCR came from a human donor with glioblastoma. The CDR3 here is CSVATGISEAFF. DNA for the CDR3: TGCAGCGTGGCTACAGGAATTAGTGAAGCTTTCTTT.